Below are 18 T cell receptor beta chains sequenced from a single sample in a study of blood T cell repertoires in COVID-19. Generated by immunoSEQ multiplex PCR, the TCRdb table keeps only in-frame clones and is missing some. The sample holds just over 300,000 clones, around 89% seen once. Specimen: PBMCs or T cells enriched from blood (not recorded which). The receptor source for this set is a woman aged 18-30 years with acute COVID-19.

The chain combines TRBV27 with TRBJ2-3; 12 nucleotides align to TRBD2. The CDR3 has 15 residues. After removal of 6 bases from V and 2 bases from J, the junction contained 3 bases not matched to a gene. Germline assignment: CDR1 MNHEY and CDR2 SMNVEV (reference sequence). The CDR3 spells CASRLAGGITDTQYF. The CDR3 DNA reads TGTGCCAGCAGGCTAGCGGGAGGGATCACAGATACGCAGTATTTT.

The chain joins TRBV7-9 to TRBJ1-2; no firm D call. This CDR3 contains 13 residues. Germline CDR1 reads SEHNR; CDR2 reads FQNEAQ (reference sequence). V was trimmed by 3 bases and J by 4 bases, leaving 9 bases between them. The CDR3 protein is CASSLSTPYGYTF. The CDR3 nucleotides are TGTGCCAGCAGCTTGTCAACACCCTATGGCTACACCTTC.

The chain is built from TRBV3-1 (or the pseudogene TRBV3-2) and TRBJ1-1; 8 bases are a match to TRBD1. Germline loops: CDR1 LGHDT, CDR2 YNNKEL (reference sequence). V gave up 7 bases and J gave up 8 bases; unmatched junction bases: 6. This CDR3 comprises 12 residues. This CDR3 reads CASTLNRGEAFF. In DNA form, the CDR3 reads TGTGCCAGCACCCTAAACAGGGGGGAAGCTTTCTTT.

This chain links TRBV7-8 with TRBJ2-6; D not resolved. Germline V gene sequence: CDR1 SGHVS, CDR2 FQNEAQ. The CDR3 covers 16 residues. Trimming took off 1 base at V and 1 base at J, with 8 bases between the two ends. CDR3 residues: CASSLGRVSGANVLTF. CDR3 nucleotide sequence: TGTGCCAGCAGCTTAGGTCGAGTGTCTGGGGCCAACGTCCTGACTTTC.

V usage is TRBV30 and J usage is TRBJ1-6; 7 positions match TRBD1. Germline CDR1 is GTSNPN and CDR2 is SVGIG (reference sequence). The V and J ends lost 2 bases and 6 bases, in that order; junction bases with no gene match: 13. This CDR3 region has 17 residues. In DNA, the CDR3 is TGTGCCTGGAGTTACAACCGGGACAGCGCTTTTAATTCACCCCTCCACTTT. It specifies CAWSYNRDSAFNSPLHF.

This clone came up once. V usage is TRBV2 and J usage is TRBJ1-2, with a weak D call TRBD1 (6 bases). The CDR3 totals 14 residues. Germline loops: CDR1 SNHLY, CDR2 FYNNEI. Trimming removed 8 bases from V and 3 bases from J, with 16 bases in between. The CDR3 loop reads CASGSGTLYYGYTF. In nucleotides, the CDR3 is TGTGCCAGCGGTTCAGGGACACTCTACTATGGCTACACCTTC.

The V and J genes are TRBV2 and TRBJ1-4; D is unclear. CDR1 is SNHLY, CDR2 FYNNEI, per germline. CDR3 length: 15 residues. Trimming shortened V by 5 bases and J by 0 bases, and 10 bases separated the two germline ends. CDR3 in amino acids: CASSRRLATNEKLFF. The CDR3 nucleotides are TGTGCCAGCAGTAGACGACTTGCAACTAATGAAAAACTGTTTTTT. Supplemented by reference TRBV2 and TRBJ1-4, the full variable domain reads EPEVTQTPSHQVTQMGQEVILRCVPISNHLYFYWYRQILGQKVEFLVSFYNNEISEKSEIFDDQFSVERPDGSNFTLKIRSTKLEDSAMYFCASSRRLATNEKLFFGSGTQLSVL.

This clone was seen only a few times. This CDR3 is also generated by other DNA sequences in the sample. J is TRBJ2-5 and V is TRBV4-1; D is perhaps TRBD2 (6 bases). The germline V and J ends were trimmed by 1 base and 2 bases, with 8 bases remaining between them. This CDR3 is 14 amino acids long. Germline V gene sequence: CDR1 MGHRA, CDR2 YSYEKL. In DNA form, the CDR3 reads TGCGCCAGCAGCCAAGGGGCGGGGCAAGAGACCCAGTACTTC. It codes for CASSQGAGQETQYF.

This chain links TRBV14 with TRBJ2-3; TRBD2 aligns across 15 bases. The CDR3 length is 17 residues. V dropped 1 base and J dropped 3; count of bases not matched to a gene: 2. CDR1 SGHDN and CDR2 FVKESK come from the germline V gene. The CDR3 DNA reads TGTGCCAGCAGCCAAGGGGGACTAGCGGGAGGTACAGATACGCAGTATTTT. Protein: CASSQGGLAGGTDTQYF.

The CDR3 region is CASSGRDSSLDTQYF. The CDR3 DNA is TGTGCCAGCAGCGGACGGGACAGCAGTTTAGATACGCAGTATTTT. The chain recombines TRBV11-2 with TRBJ2-3, with 7 bases lining up with TRBD1. The trim removed 5 bases at V and 5 bases at J, leaving 10 bases unmatched. CDR1 and CDR2 from the germline V gene are SGHAT and FQNNGV. The CDR3 has 15 residues.

V and J are TRBV7-3 and TRBJ1-2; 7 bases fit TRBD1. Germline V gene lookup returns CDR1 SGHTA and CDR2 FQGTGA. V lost 4 bases to trimming and J lost 8 bases; unmatched junction nucleotides: 1. This CDR3 spans 11 amino acids. The CDR3 sequence: CASSSGGGYTF. CDR3 DNA sequence: TGTGCCAGCAGCTCAGGGGGAGGCTACACCTTC.

V gene TRBV21-1 combines with J gene TRBJ2-7; no DNA check was done on the table's D call, TRBD2. TRBV21-1 is deemed a pseudogene. The CDR3 sequence is 17 residues long. DNA of the CDR3: TGTGCCAGCAGCAAAGCGGCCCGACTAGCGGGGGAATACGAGCAGTACTTC. Amino acid sequence: CASSKAARLAGEYEQYF.

This chain links TRBV28 with TRBJ1-2; D gene unclear. V shed 5 bases and J shed 12 bases, with 13 bases lying between them. The germline CDR1 and CDR2 sequences are MDHEN and SYDVKM. CDR3 length equals 11 residues. The chain's CDR3 is CASSRMTDNTF. The DNA of the CDR3 is TGTGCCAGCAGTCGGATGACCGACAACACCTTC.

The rearrangement joins TRBV6-5 to TRBJ2-7; 7 bases fit TRBD1. Germline V gives CDR1 MNHEY, CDR2 SVGAGI. Trimming at V came to 5 bases and at J to 5 bases, leaving 12 bases not matched to a gene. CDR3 length: 15 amino acids. CDR3 nucleotides: TGTGCCAGCAGTCCTAAGAACAGGGGAATCGACGAGCAGTACTTC. This sequence encodes CASSPKNRGIDEQYF.

This chain uses TRBV6-5 with TRBJ2-7; TRBD2 aligns across 10 bases. CDR1 and CDR2 from the germline V gene are MNHEY and SVGAGI. The CDR3 is made up of 16 amino acids. The V segment lost 0 bases and the J segment 2 bases; nucleotides outside the gene matches: 4. The CDR3 nucleotides read TGTGCCAGCAGTTACTCTTACAGCGGGAGGGCCTACGAGCAGTACTTC. Translating gives CASSYSYSGRAYEQYF.

The chain uses TRBV12-3 or TRBV12-4 and TRBJ2-5, with 7 bases that match TRBD1. This CDR3 comprises 13 residues. The J segment lost 5 bases and the V segment lost 6 bases, leaving 6 bases of the junction unmatched. The CDR3 region has the DNA TGTGCCAGCAGCCGACAGGGATGGGAGACCCAGTACTTC. Protein product: CASSRQGWETQYF.

V gene TRBV2 combines with J gene TRBJ2-2; no firm D call. The V and J ends lost 6 bases and 4 bases respectively, with 9 bases between them. The germline V gene encodes CDR1 SNHLY and CDR2 FYNNEI. The CDR3 runs to 13 residues. CDR3: CASRISGTGELFF. The CDR3 nucleotides read TGTGCCAGCAGGATTTCAGGCACCGGGGAGCTGTTTTTT. Using reference TRBV2 and TRBJ2-2 for the parts outside the CDR3, the full variable domain is EPEVTQTPSHQVTQMGQEVILRCVPISNHLYFYWYRQILGQKVEFLVSFYNNEISEKSEIFDDQFSVERPDGSNFTLKIRSTKLEDSAMYFCASRISGTGELFFGEGSRLTVL.

The rearrangement uses TRBV15 and TRBJ2-6, with TRBD1 matching 7 bases. Germline V gene sequence: CDR1 LNHNV, CDR2 YYDKDF (reference sequence). V lost 5 bases and J lost 4; bases outside the gene matches: 5. The CDR3 has 15 amino acids. CDR3 residues: CATSGRGSGANVLTF. CDR3 DNA sequence: TGTGCCACCAGCGGCAGGGGGTCAGGGGCCAACGTCCTGACTTTC. Using reference TRBV15 and TRBJ2-6 for the parts outside the CDR3, the full variable domain is DAMVIQNPRYQVTQFGKPVTLSCSQTLNHNVMYWYQQKSSQAPKLLFHYYDKDFNNEADTPDNFQSRRPNTSFCFLDIRSPGLGDTAMYLCATSGRGSGANVLTFGAGSRLTVL.